One sample yielded the 25 T cell receptor beta chains listed below, sequenced in a study of T cells in Graves' hyperthyroidism and ophthalmopathy. Amplified TCR beta CDR3 regions came from RNA transcripts. TCR CDR3 underwent first-round RT-PCR with the HTBI primer set. MiXCR, run by TCRdb on the multiplex PCR reads, gives a single entry per CDR3 protein. Found here are under 650,000 distinct CDR3 sequences, around 15% of them singletons; the top ten hold approximately 3.8%. Sequencing was performed on blood. The receptors were sampled from a woman aged 30 to 39 with Graves' hyperthyroidism.

This clonotype was counted many times. The chain joins TRBV7-2 to TRBJ1-3; D gene uncertain. From germline, CDR1 is SGHTA and CDR2 FQGNSA. The CDR3 covers 15 residues. Trimming removed 5 bases from V and 0 bases from J, with 11 bases in between. CDR3 sequence: CASSRLSLSGNTIYF. DNA for the CDR3: TGTGCCAGCAGCCGATTATCGCTCTCTGGAAACACCATATATTTT.

This clonotype was detected only a few times. Here the CDR3 DNA reads TGCAGCTCCCCTATGGGGCTAGCGGGAGGTTCCGGGATGGAGACCCAGTACTTC. Translated, it gives CSSPMGLAGGSGMETQYF. This chain joins TRBV29-1 and TRBJ2-5; 11 bases fit TRBD2. The trim removed 8 bases at V and 5 bases at J, leaving 22 bases unmatched. The CDR3 totals 18 residues. Germline assignment: CDR1 SQVTM and CDR2 ANQGSEA.

This clonotype was found many times. This rearrangement joins TRBV20-1 to TRBJ2-7; D is possibly TRBD1 (6 bases). Looked up from germline, CDR1 is DFQATT and CDR2 is SNEGSKA (reference sequence). The CDR3 has 14 amino acids. The V and J ends lost 4 bases and 4 bases respectively, with 17 bases between them. The CDR3 is CSAKTGQPWYEQYF. In DNA, the CDR3 is TGCAGTGCTAAAACAGGACAGCCATGGTACGAGCAGTACTTC.

This chain links TRBV9 with TRBJ2-1; 14 bases fit TRBD2. The length of the CDR3 is 19 residues. Trimming took 0 bases from V and 8 from J; bases not matched to a gene: 13. Germline V gives CDR1 SGDLS, CDR2 YYNGEE. CDR3 protein: CASSVDETSGRASPYEQFF. The DNA of the CDR3 is TGTGCCAGCAGCGTAGACGAGACTAGCGGGAGGGCCTCGCCCTATGAGCAGTTCTTC.

This clonotype was counted many times. The chain uses TRBV2 and TRBJ2-1; D is possibly TRBD1 (7 bases). The CDR3 is made up of 15 amino acids. V was clipped by 5 bases and J by 3 bases, with 14 bases between them. Germline V lookup: CDR1 SNHLY, CDR2 FYNNEI. CDR3 loop: CASSWDSGGYNEQFF. The DNA of the CDR3 is TGTGCCAGCAGTTGGGACTCAGGGGGCTACAATGAGCAGTTCTTC.

This sequence joins TRBV30 and TRBJ1-5; D uncertain. The CDR3 is made up of 16 amino acids. Trimming removed 0 bases at V and 2 bases at J, with 14 bases between. Germline loops: CDR1 GTSNPN, CDR2 SVGIG (reference sequence). The CDR3 is CAWSVRSTAGNQPQHF. For the CDR3, the DNA is TGTGCCTGGAGTGTACGTAGCACCGCGGGCAATCAGCCCCAGCATTTT.

This clonotype showed up many times. This chain joins TRBV30 and TRBJ1-4, with 9 positions matching TRBD1. Trimming cost V 1 base and J 7 bases; bases outside gene matches: 1. Per the germline V gene, CDR1 is GTSNPN and CDR2 is SVGIG (reference sequence). This CDR3 is 13 amino acids long. In DNA, the CDR3 is TGTGCCTGGAGTGGGGGACAGGGTGAAAAACTGTTTTTT. Its translation: CAWSGGQGEKLFF.

This clonotype showed up many times. The chain combines TRBV2 with TRBJ1-1; possibly TRBD1 for D (6 bases). The CDR3 extends over 14 amino acids. The germline V gene encodes CDR1 SNHLY and CDR2 FYNNEI. Deletions cut 6 bases from V and 3 bases from J, with 14 bases between. CDR3 DNA: TGTGCCAGCAGCCCCACCCCAGGGGACACTGAAGCTTTCTTT. It yields the protein CASSPTPGDTEAFF.

The chain recombines TRBV20-1 with TRBJ2-1; D is undetermined. The CDR3 runs to 11 residues. V was shortened by 6 bases and J by 3 bases, with 6 bases between the two germline ends. Germline CDR1 is DFQATT and CDR2 is SNEGSKA (reference sequence). The CDR3 DNA reads TGCAGTGCAGAGCTCTACAATGAGCAGTTCTTC. Its protein product is CSAELYNEQFF.

Details on this clonotype: This may be a read error, as it is one base from a much larger clone. The chain combines TRBV7-2 with TRBJ2-7; D is ambiguous. V lost 1 base and J lost 0, with 7 bases in between. The CDR3 contains 14 residues. Germline V gives CDR1 SGHTA, CDR2 FQGNSA. This chain's CDR3 is CASSLVVISYEQYF. As DNA, the CDR3 is TGTGCCAGCAGCTTAGTCGTGATCTCCTACGAGCAGTACTTC.

This clonotype was recorded many times. V and J are TRBV20-1 and TRBJ2-2, with 10 bases that match TRBD2. With 0 bases clipped from V and 7 bases from J, the junction kept 5 bases outside the gene matches. In germline, CDR1 is DFQATT, CDR2 SNEGSKA (reference sequence). The CDR3 spans 15 residues. For the CDR3, the DNA is TGCAGTGCTAGAGAGCTAGCGGGAGACGGCGGGGAGCTGTTTTTT. Residues: CSARELAGDGGELFF.

J is TRBJ2-7 and V is TRBV4-1, with 7 bases lining up with TRBD2. This CDR3 is built from 16 residues. The germline V gene encodes CDR1 MGHRA and CDR2 YSYEKL. The V and J ends lost 1 base and 5 bases, in that order; junction bases with no gene match: 11. CDR3 sequence: CASSQVQFSGSHEQYF. The CDR3 DNA reads as TGCGCCAGCAGCCAAGTGCAGTTTAGCGGGTCCCACGAGCAGTACTTC.

The DNA for the CDR3 is TGTGCCAGCAGCGTTCAGAGACAGGAGGCGGGCCTACCGGTCCTGACTTTC. Translation: CASSVQRQEAGLPVLTF. The chain couples TRBV9 to TRBJ2-6, with D possibly matching TRBD1 (6 bases). CDR1 SGDLS and CDR2 YYNGEE come from the germline V gene. This CDR3 comprises 17 residues. The V and J ends lost 2 bases and 13 bases respectively, with 25 bases between them.

This chain links TRBV20-1 with TRBJ2-2; D is undetermined. The ends were cut back, 5 bases at V and 1 base at J, with 11 bases in the middle. Germline V CDR1 and CDR2: DFQATT, SNEGSKA (reference sequence). There are 14 residues in the CDR3. CDR3 protein: CSAPDGWNTGELFF. In nucleotides, the CDR3 is TGCAGTGCTCCCGACGGATGGAACACCGGGGAGCTGTTTTTT.

In this sample, this clonotype turned up a few times. The chain uses TRBV5-1 and TRBJ2-1; possible D gene TRBD2, 6 bases. Germline V gene lookup returns CDR1 SGHRS and CDR2 YFSETQ. V was cut by 0 bases and J by 4 bases, with 20 bases left in between. The CDR3 length is 18 residues. The CDR3 region has the DNA TGCGCCAGCAGCTTGGACAGTTCTAGCGTAAATCTTTACAATGAGCAGTTCTTC. This gives the protein CASSLDSSSVNLYNEQFF.

The rearrangement joins TRBV12-3 or TRBV12-4 to TRBJ2-7, with TRBD2 matching over 14 bases. The CDR3 contains 15 residues. The V gene end was trimmed by 6 bases and the J gene end by 7 bases; junction bases not matched to a gene: 8. In DNA form, the CDR3 reads TGTGCCAGCAGCCCCGGGACTAGCGGGAGTTGGGAGCAGTACTTC. Protein sequence: CASSPGTSGSWEQYF.

This clonotype has a count of ten or more. The CDR3 loop reads CASRGGVMNTEAFF. The CDR3 DNA is TGTGCCAGCAGAGGCGGGGTAATGAACACTGAAGCTTTCTTT. The V gene is TRBV6-1, the J gene TRBJ1-1; D gene ambiguous. This CDR3 has 14 residues. Germline V gives CDR1 MNHNS, CDR2 SASEGT. The V end lost 6 bases, the J end lost 0 bases, and 11 bases lay between the germline ends.

This chain uses TRBV6-1 with TRBJ1-5, with TRBD1 as a possible D gene (6 bases). Per germline, CDR1 MNHNS and CDR2 SASEGT. V shed 0 bases and J shed 7 bases, with 13 bases lying between them. This CDR3 spans 15 amino acids. CDR3 residues: CASSEAPGAGQPQHF. The CDR3 DNA sequence: TGTGCCAGCAGTGAAGCGCCGGGGGCCGGGCAGCCCCAGCATTTT.

This clonotype occurred many times. J is TRBJ1-5 and V is TRBV2, with D perhaps TRBD1 (5 bases). CDR1 SNHLY and CDR2 FYNNEI come from the germline V gene. The ends were cut back, 3 bases at V and 2 bases at J, with 11 bases in the middle. The CDR3 totals 15 residues. CDR3 in DNA: TGTGCCAGCAGTGAGCGTAGGGGAGGCAATCAGCCCCAGCATTTT. Translated, it gives CASSERRGGNQPQHF.

The chain combines TRBV28 with TRBJ2-5; 11 nucleotides match TRBD2. This CDR3 spans 16 amino acids. The germline V gene encodes CDR1 MDHEN and CDR2 SYDVKM. V was pared by 2 bases and J by 1 base, with 3 bases of the junction left unmatched. CDR3 nucleotides: TGTGCCAGCAGTTTAATTGGGACTAGCGGCCAAGAGACCCAGTACTTC. This translates into CASSLIGTSGQETQYF.

This clonotype appeared a few times. The chain is built from TRBV5-1 and TRBJ2-2; D possibly corresponds to TRBD1 (6 bases). Trimming removed 4 bases from V and 4 bases from J, with 14 bases in between. CDR3 length: 15 amino acids. Looked up from germline, CDR1 is SGHRS and CDR2 is YFSETQ. The CDR3 sequence is CASSETGKFTGELFF. The DNA of the CDR3 is TGCGCCAGCAGCGAAACAGGGAAGTTCACCGGGGAGCTGTTTTTT.

This clonotype was observed many times. The chain is built from TRBV20-1 and TRBJ2-7; TRBD2 matches at 12 bases. In germline, CDR1 is DFQATT, CDR2 SNEGSKA (reference sequence). This CDR3 contains 16 residues. The trim removed 3 bases at V and 0 bases at J, leaving 6 bases unmatched. As DNA, the CDR3 is TGCAGTGCTAGCGAACTAGCGGGAGGCCCCTCCTACGAGCAGTACTTC. This sequence encodes CSASELAGGPSYEQYF.

In this sample, this clonotype turned up many times. In DNA form, the CDR3 reads TGTGCCAGCAGTGAAATAGGGGGCGAGGCCGGGGAGCTGTTTTTT. Amino acid sequence: CASSEIGGEAGELFF. The chain combines TRBV2 with TRBJ2-2; 7 bases are shared with TRBD1. Germline values: CDR1 SNHLY, CDR2 FYNNEI. J lost 6 bases, V lost 2 bases, and 6 bases had no gene match. This CDR3 has 15 amino acids.

This clonotype was seen a handful of times. The gene calls are TRBV28 and TRBJ1-5; D gene ambiguous. Deletions cut 5 bases from V and 3 bases from J, with 11 bases between. The germline CDR1 and CDR2 sequences are MDHEN and SYDVKM. The CDR3 runs to 14 residues. In nucleotides, the CDR3 is TGTGCCAGCAGTGTTACAGTATACAATCAGCCCCAGCATTTT. This translates into CASSVTVYNQPQHF. The full variable domain, with the rest looked up from reference TRBV28 and TRBJ1-5, is DVKVTQSSRYLVKRTGEKVFLECVQDMDHENMFWYRQDPGLGLRLIYFSYDVKMKEKGDIPEGYSVSREKKERFSLILESASTNQTSMYLCASSVTVYNQPQHFGDGTRLSIL.

The chain joins TRBV6-1 to TRBJ2-3; no firm D call. Germline V CDR1 and CDR2: MNHNS, SASEGT. The CDR3 runs to 13 residues. V was trimmed by 4 bases and J by 4 bases, leaving 9 bases between them. CDR3 DNA: TGTGCCAGCAGTGTCGACGCGCCAGATACGCAGTATTTT. It encodes CASSVDAPDTQYF.